What follows describes a single T cell receptor (beta chain). Its specificity is unknown. The germline V gene has CDR1 SGHRS and CDR2 YFSETQ. The V end was cut by 7 bases, the J end by 4 bases, with 11 bases between. This CDR3 region has 12 residues. The data stem from a study of T cells in Graves' hyperthyroidism and ophthalmopathy. Across the whole study: Initial diagnosis, before any treatment, was when peripheral blood was collected. Study-wide points: The model predicted ophthalmopathy a median around seven months before onset.

Amplification yielded TCR beta CDR3 regions, with RNA transcripts as the source. The HTBI primer set drove a first-round RT-PCR of the TCR CDR3. TCRdb re-analysed the multiplex PCR reads in MiXCR, keeping a single row per CDR3 protein. Here the sample spans under 350,000 distinct CDR3 sequences, about 17% being singletons. This TCR was sampled from a woman in her fifties or sixties with Graves' ophthalmopathy. The V gene is TRBV5-1, the J gene TRBJ1-1; TRBD1 is a possible D gene (6 bases). What was sequenced was blood. CDR3: CASQGYGTEAFF. The CDR3 DNA follows: TGCGCCAGCCAGGGGTATGGCACTGAAGCTTTCTTT.